This T cell receptor (beta chain) comes out of a study of T-cell memory formation after mild COVID-19. Study-wide results and limits: CD4/CD8 balance held among clones contracting day 15 to 85, and later expanders leaned CD4+. Pre-infection memory carried some responding clones, suggesting that cross-reactive memory joined. CD4+ contracting clones were found mainly in CM and EM, and CD8+ ones in EMRA.

This clonotype was picked up many times. Its antigen is still unknown. Each CDR3 protein is one row after TCRdb ran MiXCR on the 5' RACE reads. Here the sample spans more than 85,000 distinct CDR3 sequences, 11% being singletons. The TCR originated in a man aged 18 to 30 who had mild COVID-19 (a few samples of this study predate the infection). Cell type and time point are not known. Material: PBMCs or a T cell subset sorted from them (not recorded which).

The CDR3, as DNA: TGTGCCAGCAGCCCTTTACCCGGCGGGACCGACGAGCAGTACTTC. Residues: CASSPLPGGTDEQYF. The V gene is TRBV7-2, the J gene TRBJ2-7; weak D call: TRBD2 (6 bases). The length of the CDR3 is 15 residues. The V end lost 5 bases, the J end lost 5 bases, and 19 bases lay between the germline ends. CDR1 is SGHTA and CDR2 is FQGNSA in the germline V gene. Supplemented by reference TRBV7-2 and TRBJ2-7, the full variable domain reads GAGVSQSPSNKVTEKGKDVELRCDPISGHTALYWYRQSLGQGLEFLIYFQGNSAPDKSGLPSDRFSAERTGGSVSTLTIQRTQQEDSAVYLCASSPLPGGTDEQYFGPGTRLTVT.